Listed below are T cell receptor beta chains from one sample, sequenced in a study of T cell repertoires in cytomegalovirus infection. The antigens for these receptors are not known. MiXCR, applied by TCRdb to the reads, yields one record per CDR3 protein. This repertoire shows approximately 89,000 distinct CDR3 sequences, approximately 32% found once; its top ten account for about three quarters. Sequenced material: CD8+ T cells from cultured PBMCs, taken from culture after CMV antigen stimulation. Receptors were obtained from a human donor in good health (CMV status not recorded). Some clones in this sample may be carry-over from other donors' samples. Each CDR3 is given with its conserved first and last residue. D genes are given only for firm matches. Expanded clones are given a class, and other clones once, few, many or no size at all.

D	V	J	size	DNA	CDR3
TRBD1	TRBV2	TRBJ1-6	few	TGTGCCAGCCGGGACAGGGGTAATTCACCCCTCCACTTT	CASRDRGNSPLHF
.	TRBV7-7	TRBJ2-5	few	TGTGCCAGCAGCTTAAGCCCCACGGCCCAAGAGACCCAGTACTTC	CASSLSPTAQETQYF
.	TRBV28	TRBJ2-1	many	TGTGCCAGCAGTTCAACGCCTATACACTTCAATGAGCAGTTCTTC	CASSSTPIHFNEQFF
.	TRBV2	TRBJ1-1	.	TGTGCCAGCAGTGAATGGGCAGGATACACTGAAGCTTTCTTT	CASSEWAGYTEAFF
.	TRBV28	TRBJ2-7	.	TGTGCCAGTTATTCAGGGGAACGGGCGTACGAGCAGTACTTC	CASYSGERAYEQYF
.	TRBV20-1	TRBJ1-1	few	TGCAGTGCTAGTCCTAACCCAAACACTGAAGCTTTCTTT	CSASPNPNTEAFF
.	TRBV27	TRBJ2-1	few	TGTGCCAGCAGTCAAGTCCCGTACAATGAGCAGTTCTTC	CASSQVPYNEQFF
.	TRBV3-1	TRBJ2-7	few	TGTGCCAGCAGCCAAGACCCGTGGGGGGACGAGCAGTACTTC	CASSQDPWGDEQYF
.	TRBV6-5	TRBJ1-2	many	TGTGCCAGCAGTTACTCTAGAGAGGGTTATGGCTACACCTTC	CASSYSREGYGYTF
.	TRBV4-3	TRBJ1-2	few	TGCGCCAGCAGCCAGGTGCCGGGGCCAGAAGGCTACACCTTC	CASSQVPGPEGYTF
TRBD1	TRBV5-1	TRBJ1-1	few	TGCGCCAGCAGCTTACAGGGGGCGCTTGACACTGAAGCTTTCTTT	CASSLQGALDTEAFF
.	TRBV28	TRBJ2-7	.	TGTGCCAGCAGCCGGGGGACTGAGATCTCCTACGAGCAGTACTTC	CASSRGTEISYEQYF
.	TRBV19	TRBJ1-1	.	TGTGCCAGTAGTATCGGGAGCATGAACACTGAAGCTTTCTTT	CASSIGSMNTEAFF
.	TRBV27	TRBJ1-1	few	TGTGCCAGCAGTTTACAGGGGCACAACACTGAAGCTTTCTTT	CASSLQGHNTEAFF
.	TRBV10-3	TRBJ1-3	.	TGTGCCATCAGTGAGTTTCAGGGCTCTGGAAACACCATATATTTT	CAISEFQGSGNTIYF
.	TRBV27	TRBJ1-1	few	TGTGCCAGCAGTTTATGGGCAGACACTGAAGCTTTCTTT	CASSLWADTEAFF
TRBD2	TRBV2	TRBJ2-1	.	TGTGCCAGCAGTGATGCTAGCGGGGGAGTAAATGAGCAGTTCTTC	CASSDASGGVNEQFF
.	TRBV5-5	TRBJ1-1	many	TGTGCCAGCAGAACTTTTAGGGGCAGGGACACTGAAGCTTTCTTT	CASRTFRGRDTEAFF
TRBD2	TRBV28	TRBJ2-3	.	TGTGCCAGCAGTTCGGAGCGGGGGGGCCTCACAGATACGCAGTATTTT	CASSSERGGLTDTQYF
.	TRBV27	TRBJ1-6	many	TGTGCCAGCACAAGGAGCTCCTATAATTCACCCCTCCACTTT	CASTRSSYNSPLHF
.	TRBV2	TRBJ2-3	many	TGTGCCAGCAGCTCTTTGGGGGGTTATTCAGATACGCAGTATTTT	CASSSLGGYSDTQYF
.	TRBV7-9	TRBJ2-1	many	TGTGCCAGCAGCTTATGGGGGGACAATGAGCAGTTCTTC	CASSLWGDNEQFF
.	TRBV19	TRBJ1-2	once	TGTGCCAGTAGTATAGAAGGATATTCTGTATATGGCTACACCTTC	CASSIEGYSVYGYTF
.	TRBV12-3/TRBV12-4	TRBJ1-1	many	TGTGCCAGCAGTTTGATAGGGAGGGAGGACACTGAAGCTTTCTTT	CASSLIGREDTEAFF
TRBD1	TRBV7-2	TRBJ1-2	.	TGTGCCAGCAGCTCCTACAGGGGTACAACTTATGGCTACACCTTC	CASSSYRGTTYGYTF
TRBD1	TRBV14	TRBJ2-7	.	TGTGCCAGCAGCTGGGGACAGGGGGCCGCCTACGAGCAGTACTTC	CASSWGQGAAYEQYF
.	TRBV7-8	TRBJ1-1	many	TGTGCCAGCAGCCTTAGACAGGCCTCTGAAGCTTTCTTT	CASSLRQASEAFF
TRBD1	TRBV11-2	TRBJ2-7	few	TGTGCCAGCAGCGGGACAGCCGAGCAGTACTTC	CASSGTAEQYF
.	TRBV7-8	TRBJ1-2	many	TGTGCCAGCAGCTTAGCGCTGGGATATGAAGGCTACACCTTC	CASSLALGYEGYTF
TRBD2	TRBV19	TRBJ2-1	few	TGTGCCAGTAGCCATCTAGCGGGGTTGAATGAGCAGTTCTTC	CASSHLAGLNEQFF
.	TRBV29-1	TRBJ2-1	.	TGCAGCTCAAGGACTTGGGCCTCCAATGAGCAGTTCTTC	CSSRTWASNEQFF
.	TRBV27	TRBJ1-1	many	TGTGCCAGCAGTTTGGGGCAAACCACTGAAGCTTTCTTT	CASSLGQTTEAFF
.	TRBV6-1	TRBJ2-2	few	TGTGCCAGCAGCGATTTAAGACAGGGAGGGACCGGGGAGCTGTTTTTT	CASSDLRQGGTGELFF
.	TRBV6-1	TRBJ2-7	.	TGTGCCAGCAGTCTTCAGGGGAATCACGAGCAGTACTTC	CASSLQGNHEQYF
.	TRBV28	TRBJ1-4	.	TGTGCCAGCAGTTTACTACAGGGAGGGAATGAAAAACTGTTTTTT	CASSLLQGGNEKLFF
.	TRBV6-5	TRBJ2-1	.	TGTGCCAGCAGTTACCGGCAGGGCGAGTCCTACAATGAGCAGTTCTTC	CASSYRQGESYNEQFF
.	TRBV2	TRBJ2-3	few	TGTGCCACCAACCCTGGGGGCACAGATACGCAGTATTTT	CATNPGGTDTQYF
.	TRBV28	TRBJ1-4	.	TGTGCCAGCAGTTTGACAGTTGGGGCTGAAAAACTGTTTTTT	CASSLTVGAEKLFF
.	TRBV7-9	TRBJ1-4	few	TGTGCCAGCAGCACAGGGACTAATGAAAAACTGTTTTTT	CASSTGTNEKLFF
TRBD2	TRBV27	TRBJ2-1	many	TGTGCCAGCAGTTCGATAGCGGGGGTCCTCTACAATGAGCAGTTCTTC	CASSSIAGVLYNEQFF
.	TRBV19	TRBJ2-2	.	TGTGCCAGTAGTATAGCTAGCCGAGGCACCGGGGAGCTGTTTTTT	CASSIASRGTGELFF
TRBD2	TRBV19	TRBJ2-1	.	TGTGCCAGTACCCTAGCGGGGGGGGCCTACAATGAGCAGTTCTTC	CASTLAGGAYNEQFF
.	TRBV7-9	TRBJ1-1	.	TGTGCCAGCAGCCTAGGGTCGCAGGGAACCACTGAAGCTTTCTTT	CASSLGSQGTTEAFF
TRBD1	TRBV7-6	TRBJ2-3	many	TGTGCCAGCAGCTTAGCGGGGGGACAGGGGCCAGATACGCAGTATTTT	CASSLAGGQGPDTQYF
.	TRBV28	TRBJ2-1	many	TGTGCCAACCGACGGCGGGGGCACAATGAGCAGTTCTTC	CANRRRGHNEQFF
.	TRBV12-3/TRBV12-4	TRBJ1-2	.	TGTGCCAGCGCACGCCTCCAGGGGCGCAGTAATGGCTACACCTTC	CASARLQGRSNGYTF
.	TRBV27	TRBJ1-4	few	TGTGCCAGCAGCCCAGGGGCAACTAATGAAAAACTGTTTTTT	CASSPGATNEKLFF
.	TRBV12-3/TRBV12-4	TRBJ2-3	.	TGTGCCAGCAGGTTAGCCACAGATACGCAGTATTTT	CASRLATDTQYF
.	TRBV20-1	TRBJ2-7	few	TGCAGTGCTATCCGGTCGCGGGGACCTGAGTACGAGCAGTACTTC	CSAIRSRGPEYEQYF
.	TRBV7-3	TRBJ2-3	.	TGTGCCAGCAGCCCAAGCGGGACATTTGATACGCAGTATTTT	CASSPSGTFDTQYF
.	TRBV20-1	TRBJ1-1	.	TGCAGTGCTAGAGATAACCAGGGGAGGACTGAAGCTTTCTTT	CSARDNQGRTEAFF
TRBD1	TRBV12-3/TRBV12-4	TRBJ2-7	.	TGTGCCAGCAGCTACGGACAGGGCGTGGACGAGCAGTACTTC	CASSYGQGVDEQYF
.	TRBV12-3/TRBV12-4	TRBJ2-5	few	TGTGCCAGCAGTTCCGGACAGAGGTATCAAGAGACCCAGTACTTC	CASSSGQRYQETQYF
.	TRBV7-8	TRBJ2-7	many	TGTGCCAGCAGCACCGGGACGGACGAGCAGTACTTC	CASSTGTDEQYF
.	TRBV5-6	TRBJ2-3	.	TGTGCCAGCAGCTTGGAGTTTCTGAGCACAGATACGCAGTATTTT	CASSLEFLSTDTQYF
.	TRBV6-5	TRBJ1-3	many	TGTGCCAGCAGTTACCAGGGGTCTGGAAACACCATATATTTT	CASSYQGSGNTIYF
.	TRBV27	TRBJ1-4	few	TGTGCCAGCGGCCCGAAGGCCGCTCCGGAGGGACTGTTTTTT	CASGPKAAPEGLFF
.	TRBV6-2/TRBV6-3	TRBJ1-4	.	TGTGCCAGCAGTTCCGGCGCAGCTAATGAAAAACTGTTTTTT	CASSSGAANEKLFF
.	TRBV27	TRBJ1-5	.	TGTGCCAGCAGTTCGTCGGGGAGCAATCAGCCCCAGCATTTT	CASSSSGSNQPQHF